These 32 T cell receptor beta chains were all obtained from the same sample, sequenced in a study of regulatory T cells in long-lasting Graves disease. Both iRepertoire HTBI primers and Arm-PCR of CDR3 regions were used to build the TCR beta libraries. MiXCR, applied by TCRdb to the multiplex PCR reads, yields one record per CDR3 protein. The sample has 320,000 or so distinct CDR3 sequences; under 20% are singletons. Time point in this sample: newly diagnosed GD, antithyroid drugs for less than 3 months. Making the TCR library involved RNA that had been extracted from PBMCs. The material sequenced was peripheral blood mononuclear cells (PBMCs), taken at new diagnosis, from a patient treated with antithyroid drugs. All receptors derive from a female donor with Graves disease.

In its sample, this clonotype was seen many times. The rearrangement joins TRBV12-3 or TRBV12-4 to TRBJ2-1; D call uncertain. V was trimmed by 3 bases and J by 0 bases, leaving 9 bases between them. The CDR3 spans 15 residues. The CDR3 region is CASSLRPSSYNEQFF. In nucleotides, the CDR3 is TGTGCCAGCAGTTTGAGACCTAGCTCCTACAATGAGCAGTTCTTC.

This clonotype was recorded many times. V usage is TRBV11-2 and J usage is TRBJ2-5; 12 bases align to TRBD2. Germline assignment: CDR1 SGHAT and CDR2 FQNNGV. Losses at the gene ends were 5 bases for V and 4 bases for J; bases not matched to a gene: 11. CDR3 length: 17 residues. The CDR3 coding sequence is TGTGCCAGCAGCCACCAACCCGGACTAGCGGGGTCAGAGACCCAGTACTTC. Its protein is CASSHQPGLAGSETQYF.

This clonotype was observed many times. The gene calls are TRBV7-9 and TRBJ2-1, with TRBD1 as a possible D gene (6 bases). The CDR3 length is 14 residues. The germline V gene has CDR1 SEHNR and CDR2 FQNEAQ (reference sequence). V was clipped by 4 bases and J by 7 bases, with 14 bases between them. CDR3 coding DNA: TGTGCCAGCAGCTCCGGGACATGGGGTAATGAGCAGTTCTTC. Translating gives CASSSGTWGNEQFF.

This clonotype was seen a few times. The rearrangement uses TRBV15 and TRBJ2-6, with D uncertain. CDR1 is LNHNV, CDR2 YYDKDF, per germline (reference sequence). This CDR3 is built from 15 residues. Trimming removed 0 bases at V and 2 bases at J, with 5 bases between. CDR3 coding DNA: TGTGCCACCAGCAGAGAGAGCGCTGGGGCCAACGTCCTGACTTTC. Its translation is CATSRESAGANVLTF. The full variable domain, its missing parts supplied by reference TRBV15 and TRBJ2-6, is DAMVIQNPRYQVTQFGKPVTLSCSQTLNHNVMYWYQQKSSQAPKLLFHYYDKDFNNEADTPDNFQSRRPNTSFCFLDIRSPGLGDTAMYLCATSRESAGANVLTFGAGSRLTVL.

The gene calls are TRBV7-9 and TRBJ2-1; 9 bases agree with TRBD2. Germline assignment: CDR1 SEHNR and CDR2 FQNEAQ (reference sequence). This CDR3 spans 18 amino acids. V shed 2 bases, J shed 7 bases, and the junction held 15 bases outside the gene matches. CDR3: CASSLYSSAGGPVNEQFF. The CDR3 DNA reads as TGTGCCAGCAGCTTATATAGCTCGGCGGGAGGGCCGGTGAATGAGCAGTTCTTC.

Remarks on this clonotype: A much larger clone differs by one base, so this may be a read error. The chain has TRBV15 and TRBJ1-6; D uncertain. This CDR3 comprises 16 residues. Germline-derived CDR1 and CDR2 are LNHNV and YYDKDF (reference sequence). Trimming stripped 0 bases from V and 5 bases from J, with 11 bases between. The CDR3 coding sequence is TGTGCCACCAGCAGAGATGTGGGGTGGAATAATTCACCCCTCCACTTT. This translates into CATSRDVGWNNSPLHF.

As to this clonotype: A read error may explain this, as a much larger clone is one base away. The chain has TRBV5-1 and TRBJ1-1; a weak D match, TRBD1 (6 bases). The CDR3 covers 14 residues. CDR1 is SGHRS and CDR2 is YFSETQ in the germline V gene. CDR3 bases: TGTGCCAGCAGCAAAGCAGGGGTGAGCACTGAAGCTTTCTTT. Translated, it gives CASSKAGVSTEAFF.

Of note for this clonotype: Given a much more abundant clone one base away, this may be a read error. Because it lacks the conserved phenylalanine or tryptophan at the end, this CDR3 is likely a read error. The chain joins TRBV29-1 to TRBJ2-7, with 8 bases matching TRBD2. The CDR3 runs 13 residues. Germline CDR1 SQVTM, CDR2 ANQGSEA. The trim removed 4 bases at V and 0 bases at J, leaving 2 bases unmatched. The CDR3 sequence is CSVGSGSSYEQYL. CDR3 in DNA: TGCAGCGTTGGAAGCGGGAGCTCCTACGAGCAGTACCTC.

This clonotype was seen only a few times. A far larger clone is just one base off, so this is likely a read error. The gene calls are TRBV28 and TRBJ2-5; 10 bases align to TRBD2. Trimming took 2 bases from V and 11 from J; bases not matched to a gene: 11. Germline values: CDR1 MDHEN, CDR2 SYDVKM. The CDR3 has 15 amino acids. CDR3: CASSLRASGSGEQYF. The CDR3 nucleotides are TGTGCCAGCAGTTTAAGGGCTAGCGGGAGTGGTGAGCAGTACTTC.

This clonotype has more than one count but fewer than ten. The rearrangement joins TRBV19 to TRBJ1-1; D not certain. Trimming cost V 3 bases and J 8 bases, with 16 bases left between them. Germline V gives CDR1 LNHDA, CDR2 SQIVND (reference sequence). The CDR3 spans 14 residues. For the CDR3, the DNA is TGTGCCAGTAGTATTATCTCGGTAACCTCCGAAGCTTTCTTT. It yields the protein CASSIISVTSEAFF.

This clonotype has ten or more counts. The rearrangement links TRBV20-1 to TRBJ2-3; 7 bases are shared with TRBD2. V was clipped by 1 base and J by 1 base; unmatched bases: 5. In germline, CDR1 is DFQATT, CDR2 SNEGSKA (reference sequence). The CDR3 sequence is 15 residues long. DNA of the CDR3: TGCAGTGCTAGAGGGGCTAGCGGCCGCACAGATACGCAGTATTTT. Its protein is CSARGASGRTDTQYF.

In its sample, this clonotype was seen many times. The genes are TRBV7-9 and TRBJ2-7, with 9 bases aligning to TRBD1. The germline V gene has CDR1 SEHNR and CDR2 FQNEAQ (reference sequence). This CDR3 region has 15 residues. The ends lost 1 base at V and 7 bases at J; junction bases unmatched: 8. The CDR3 DNA reads as TGTGCCAGCAGCTTAGAGGGGACAGGGTTCGATGAGCAGTACTTC. The encoded protein is CASSLEGTGFDEQYF.

This chain connects TRBV2 to TRBJ2-5; TRBD2 matches at 7 bases. The germline V gene encodes CDR1 SNHLY and CDR2 FYNNEI. The V and J ends lost 7 bases and 5 bases, in that order; junction bases with no gene match: 7. The CDR3 is 13 amino acids. Written as DNA, the CDR3 is TGTGCCAGCACTGGCGGGAGTTGGGAGACCCAGTACTTC. Protein sequence: CASTGGSWETQYF.

This clonotype was counted many times. The chain's CDR3 is CSASLLARGYNEQFF. CDR3 nucleotides: TGCAGTGCTAGCCTACTAGCGCGTGGATACAATGAGCAGTTCTTC. The V call is TRBV20-1, the J call TRBJ2-1; TRBD2 aligns across 7 bases. With 3 bases clipped from V and 4 bases from J, the junction kept 9 bases outside the gene matches. The germline V gene has CDR1 DFQATT and CDR2 SNEGSKA (reference sequence). The CDR3 extends over 15 amino acids.

This clonotype was seen many times. The chain joins TRBV27 to TRBJ2-5; 7 bases are shared with TRBD1. This CDR3 region has 14 residues. In germline, CDR1 is MNHEY, CDR2 SMNVEV (reference sequence). J lost 5 bases, V lost 2 bases, and 5 bases had no gene match. CDR3 in DNA: TGTGCCAGCAGTTTAGTTACAGGGGAGGAGACCCAGTACTTC. As protein: CASSLVTGEETQYF.

This clonotype was observed many times. A read error may account for a junction end that differs from germline. The chain joins TRBV5-1 to TRBJ2-3; 11 bases are a match to TRBD2. CDR1 and CDR2 from the germline V gene are SGHRS and YFSETQ. The CDR3 consists of 15 residues. CDR3 sequence: CASSLAGGPTDTQYF. CDR3 sequence (DNA): TGTGCCAGCAGCTTAGCGGGAGGGCCCACAGATACGCAGTATTTT.

The sample holds a few counts of this clonotype. V and J are TRBV4-2 and TRBJ1-3; D is perhaps TRBD1 (5 bases). V lost 5 bases and J 1 base, leaving 15 bases between the germline ends. CDR3 length: 16 amino acids. Germline V CDR1 and CDR2: LGHNA, YNFKEQ. The CDR3 DNA reads as TGTGCCAGCAGCATGGGGCAGGTTCCATCTGGAAACACCATATATTTT. Translating gives CASSMGQVPSGNTIYF.

This clonotype appeared many times. The chain employs TRBV2 and TRBJ2-7, with D perhaps TRBD1 (5 bases). V was pared by 9 bases and J by 0 bases, with 9 bases between. From germline, CDR1 is SNHLY and CDR2 FYNNEI. The CDR3 is 12 amino acids. The CDR3 is CASRGGSYEQYF. DNA of the CDR3: TGTGCCAGTAGGGGCGGCTCCTACGAGCAGTACTTC.

This clonotype was seen ten or more times. The gene calls are TRBV10-3 and TRBJ2-7; 9 bases align to TRBD1. Germline CDR1 is ENHRY and CDR2 is SYGVKD. V shed 3 bases and J 9 bases; nucleotides not matched to a gene: 9. The CDR3 loop spans 14 amino acids. The DNA of the CDR3 is TGTGCCATCAGTGATGGGGGACAGGGTCCGGGGCAGTACTTC. Translation gives CAISDGGQGPGQYF.

The rearrangement joins TRBV20-1 to TRBJ2-1, with 12 bases matching TRBD2. Unmatched junction bases numbered 7, after V lost 0 bases and J lost 7 bases. CDR1 and CDR2 (germline): DFQATT, SNEGSKA (reference sequence). This CDR3 is 16 amino acids long. CDR3 sequence reads: CSARDFLAGGINEQFF. The CDR3 DNA reads as TGCAGTGCTAGAGATTTTCTAGCGGGAGGGATAAATGAGCAGTTCTTC.

This clonotype was counted ten times or more. The chain uses TRBV27 and TRBJ1-5; D remains ambiguous. CDR1 is MNHEY, CDR2 SMNVEV, per germline (reference sequence). The CDR3 is 13 residues long. V was pared by 5 bases and J by 4 bases, with 9 bases between. This chain's CDR3 is CASSPNTNQPQHF. In DNA, the CDR3 is TGTGCCAGCAGTCCAAACACTAATCAGCCCCAGCATTTT.

This clonotype was observed many times. This chain uses TRBV9 with TRBJ1-2; D not certain. CDR1 and CDR2 (germline): SGDLS, YYNGEE. The CDR3 extends over 12 amino acids. Trimming shortened V by 3 bases and J by 1 base, and 4 bases separated the two germline ends. Written as DNA, the CDR3 is TGTGCCAGCAGCGGGTTTAACTATGGCTACACCTTC. Translating it yields CASSGFNYGYTF.

This clonotype has ten or more counts. This chain uses TRBV24-1 with TRBJ2-1; D is ambiguous. Trimming removed 0 bases from V and 5 bases from J, with 4 bases in between. The CDR3 has 13 amino acids. Per the germline V gene, CDR1 is KGHDR and CDR2 is SFDVKD. In DNA form, the CDR3 reads TGTGCCACCAGTGATTTGACTAACAATGAGCAGTTCTTC. Protein: CATSDLTNNEQFF.

This clonotype was seen ten or more times. The rearrangement joins TRBV2 to TRBJ1-5; D ambiguous. V was pared by 4 bases and J by 0 bases, with 19 bases between. The germline CDR1 and CDR2 sequences are SNHLY and FYNNEI. This CDR3 comprises 18 residues. Here the CDR3 reads CASSGDAQPRYSNQPQHF. CDR3 DNA sequence: TGTGCCAGCAGTGGAGACGCCCAACCTAGGTATAGCAATCAGCCCCAGCATTTT. Drawing the rest from reference TRBV2 and TRBJ1-5, the complete variable domain is EPEVTQTPSHQVTQMGQEVILRCVPISNHLYFYWYRQILGQKVEFLVSFYNNEISEKSEIFDDQFSVERPDGSNFTLKIRSTKLEDSAMYFCASSGDAQPRYSNQPQHFGDGTRLSIL.

This clonotype was counted at least ten times. This chain joins TRBV18 and TRBJ1-1; D ambiguous. In germline, CDR1 is KGHSH, CDR2 LQKENI. This CDR3 spans 13 amino acids. V was cut by 4 bases and J by 8 bases, with 14 bases left in between. CDR3 sequence reads: CASSRSRTEEAFF. CDR3 nucleotide sequence: TGTGCCAGCTCACGCTCCCGGACGGAAGAAGCTTTCTTT.

Here the CDR3 reads CASRYRGWFSSNTGELFF. The CDR3 coding sequence is TGTGCCAGCAGGTATCGGGGTTGGTTCTCTTCGAACACCGGGGAGCTGTTTTTT. This chain joins TRBV2 and TRBJ2-2, with D possibly being TRBD2 (5 bases). The germline CDR1 and CDR2 sequences are SNHLY and FYNNEI. Trimming cost V 6 bases and J 0 bases, with 20 bases left between them. The CDR3 consists of 18 residues.

The chain couples TRBV3-1 to TRBJ1-4; D perhaps matches TRBD1 (5 bases). V gave up 2 bases and J gave up 7 bases, with 11 bases separating them. The CDR3 is 14 amino acids. Germline V gene lookup returns CDR1 LGHDT and CDR2 YNNKEL (reference sequence). The CDR3: CASSQSRGGEKLFF. In DNA, the CDR3 is TGTGCCAGCAGCCAATCTAGGGGTGGTGAAAAACTGTTTTTT.

This clonotype was recorded many times. The chain uses TRBV11-3 and TRBJ2-5, with D perhaps matching TRBD2 (5 bases). CDR3 length: 17 amino acids. Germline V CDR1 and CDR2: SGHNT, YENEEA. V lost 2 bases to trimming and J lost 3 bases, with 19 bases between them. The CDR3 loop is CASSLPLGKGGEETQYF. The CDR3 DNA is TGTGCCAGCAGCTTACCCCTCGGGAAGGGTGGGGAAGAGACCCAGTACTTC.

Ten or more counts support this clonotype. The chain has TRBV6-2 or TRBV6-3 and TRBJ2-1, with 7 bases matching TRBD1. The CDR3 is made up of 14 amino acids. Germline assignment: CDR1 MNHEY and CDR2 SVGEGT. J was trimmed by 2 bases and V by 5 bases; bases with no gene match: 3. The CDR3 DNA reads TGTGCCAGCAGTACAGGGGCCCCCTACAATGAGCAGTTCTTC. This codes for CASSTGAPYNEQFF.

This clonotype occurred many times. The chain links TRBV29-1 to TRBJ2-7; possible D gene TRBD2, 6 bases. Trimming took 7 bases from V and 5 from J, leaving 21 bases between them. CDR1 and CDR2 from the germline V gene are SQVTM and ANQGSEA. CDR3 size: 14 residues. This CDR3 is CSARGGWENDEQYF. In DNA, the CDR3 is TGCAGCGCCCGAGGAGGGTGGGAAAATGACGAGCAGTACTTC.

This clonotype was seen a handful of times. The chain recombines TRBV9 with TRBJ2-2, with a possible D match to TRBD1 (5 bases). The CDR3 sequence is 13 residues long. Germline V gene data show CDR1 as SGDLS and CDR2 as YYNGEE. Between the trimmed V and J ends, which lost 3 bases and 6 bases, there was a span of 9 bases. CDR3 coding DNA: TGTGCCAGCAGCGAGGGGTCCGCCGGGGAGCTGTTTTTT. Translating it yields CASSEGSAGELFF.

This clonotype came up many times. This chain links TRBV5-1 with TRBJ2-2; 11 bases line up with TRBD2. There are 16 residues in the CDR3. Germline values: CDR1 SGHRS, CDR2 YFSETQ. Germline trimming cut 4 bases from V and 2 bases from J; bases unmatched to any gene: 4. The CDR3 DNA follows: TGCGCCAGCAGCCACGGGACTAGCGGTAACACCGGGGAGCTGTTTTTT. This translates into CASSHGTSGNTGELFF.